The T cell receptor (beta chain) under discussion was sequenced for a study of T cell responses to AZD1222 COVID-19 vaccine (dated by TCRdb to the early 2020s). Regarding the study in general: A total of 230 to 250 trial participants underwent TCR sequencing, of whom some 210 received two doses of AZD1222 and roughly 25 received two doses of the MenACWY control vaccine. Trial participants were enrolled by age into subgroups of 18-55, 56-69 and 70-plus years, and about 150, 27 and 61 TCR-sequenced participants, respectively, were included in these subgroups.

The study at large found these results: The 56-69-year group was small, and its depth increase did not reach significance, likely because of low power. Participants were mostly white British, with more females than males. The authors suggested clonal diversity may have been underestimated. Reportedly, almost half of the unique spike-specific TCRs recognized epitopes lying outside the regions that are mutated in the B.1.351 and B.1.1.7 variants. Because no day 14 peak-response samples were available, the repertoires could be characterized only after the peak T cell response. Conclusions about previously exposed vaccinees were limited because only 6 or 7 AZD1222 recipients were SARS-CoV-2 seropositive at baseline. Spike-specific TCR breadth and depth rose significantly after two AZD1222 doses compared with day 0 and with MenACWY recipients. The vaccine-associated CD4 TCRs covered the entire spike protein, and the dominant responses fell in regions 160-218 and 743-854.

A note on this clone: Its binding antigen is unknown. Base qualities are missing; no much larger clone stands one base away.

Trimming costs V 3 bases and J 5 bases, and their ends lie 8 bases apart. The CDR3 contains 12 residues, cysteine and phenylalanine counted. Only CDR3 DNA remains: 36 bases, in frame from the first base. The time point label, as the study defines it: about 28 days (+/-7) after the second vaccine dose. AZD1222 recipients whose second dose came at about 4 weeks and those whose second dose came at about 12 weeks were combined into one group, since spike-specific TCR depth and breadth did not differ between the two schedules. The vaccinee samples were drawn from two UK trials, COV001 and COV002, one of which was a single-blind randomized controlled phase 2/3 trial testing AZD1222 (ChAdOx1 nCoV-19) in healthy adults. Trial participant PBMC samples were collected at day 0 and day 28 after the second dose for TCRbeta chain sequencing. The CDR3 regions of human TCRbeta chains were subjected to immunosequencing. On the study's bioinformatics: TCRs in the repertoires were matched against a reference library of SARS-CoV-2-specific TCRs that had been generated with the MIRA antigen-specificity platform. Breadth was defined as the fraction of unique TCRs that were SARS-CoV-2-associated. Depth was defined as the fraction of total T cells that were SARS-CoV-2-associated. Each spike-specific TCR was assigned to its reactive spike region and to a CD4 or CD8 class using the MIRA data. Log10-transformed breadth and depth values were compared by one-way ANOVA with Sidak's multiple comparisons tests. TCRdb limited this immuneACCESS table to in-frame rearrangements with V and J called. A share of clones is missing; checked studies link under half to unresolved V genes, and the rest is unexplained. That table furnishes V, J and clone size, whereas the DNA furnished D and trimming. In this sample the table shows approximately 43,000 clones, approximately 88% of which occur a single time. 20% to 25% of the sample goes to the ten largest clones.

The TCR originated in an adult who received the AZD1222 COVID-19 vaccine. Specimen: peripheral blood, collected 28 days after the second AZD1222 dose. Recombination linked TRBV12-3 or TRBV12-4 to TRBJ2-7, with a tentative D gene TRBD2 over 5 matching bases. The CDR3 here reads CASSLAGNEQYF. The DNA sequence follows: TGTGCCAGCAGTTTGGCCGGGAACGAGCAGTACTTC.